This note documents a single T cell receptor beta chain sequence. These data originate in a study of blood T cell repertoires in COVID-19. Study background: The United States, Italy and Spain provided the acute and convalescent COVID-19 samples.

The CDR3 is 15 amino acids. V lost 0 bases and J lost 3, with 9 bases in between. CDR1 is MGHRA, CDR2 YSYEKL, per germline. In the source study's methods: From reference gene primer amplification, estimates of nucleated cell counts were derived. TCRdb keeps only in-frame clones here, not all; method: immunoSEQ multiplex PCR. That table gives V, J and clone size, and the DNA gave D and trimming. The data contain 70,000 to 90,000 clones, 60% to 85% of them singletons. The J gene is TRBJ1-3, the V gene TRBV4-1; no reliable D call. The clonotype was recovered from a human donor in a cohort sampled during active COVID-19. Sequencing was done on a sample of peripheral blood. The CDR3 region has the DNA TGCGCCAGCAGCCAAGAAATGTTCTTTGGAAACACCATATATTTT. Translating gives CASSQEMFFGNTIYF.